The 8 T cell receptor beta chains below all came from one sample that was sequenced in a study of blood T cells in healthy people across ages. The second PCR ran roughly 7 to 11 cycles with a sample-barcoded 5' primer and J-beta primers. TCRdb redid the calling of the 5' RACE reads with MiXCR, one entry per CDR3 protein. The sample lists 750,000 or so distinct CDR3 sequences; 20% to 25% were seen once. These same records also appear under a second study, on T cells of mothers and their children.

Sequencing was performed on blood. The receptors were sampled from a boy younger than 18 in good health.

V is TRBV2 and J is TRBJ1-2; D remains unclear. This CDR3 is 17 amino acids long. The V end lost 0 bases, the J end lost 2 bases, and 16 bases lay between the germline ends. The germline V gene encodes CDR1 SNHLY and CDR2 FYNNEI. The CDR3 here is CASSEAQLLDFNYGYTF. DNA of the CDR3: TGTGCCAGCAGTGAAGCGCAACTGCTAGATTTCAACTATGGCTACACCTTC.

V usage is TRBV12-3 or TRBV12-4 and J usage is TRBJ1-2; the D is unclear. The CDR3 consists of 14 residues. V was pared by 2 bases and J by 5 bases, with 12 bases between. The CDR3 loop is CASSLSPQNYGYTF. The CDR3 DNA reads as TGTGCCAGCAGTTTAAGTCCCCAGAATTATGGCTACACCTTC.

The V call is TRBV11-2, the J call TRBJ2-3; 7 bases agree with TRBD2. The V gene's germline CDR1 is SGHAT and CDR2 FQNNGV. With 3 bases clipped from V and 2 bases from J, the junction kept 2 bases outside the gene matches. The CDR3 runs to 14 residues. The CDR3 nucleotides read TGTGCCAGCAGCTTCAGCGGGATCACAGATACGCAGTATTTT. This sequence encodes CASSFSGITDTQYF.

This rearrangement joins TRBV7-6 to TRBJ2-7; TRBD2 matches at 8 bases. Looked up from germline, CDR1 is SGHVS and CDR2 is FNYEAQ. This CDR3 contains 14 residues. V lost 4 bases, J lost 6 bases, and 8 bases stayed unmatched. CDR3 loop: CASSSGTRDFEQYF. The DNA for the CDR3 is TGTGCCAGCAGCTCCGGGACTAGGGACTTCGAGCAGTACTTC. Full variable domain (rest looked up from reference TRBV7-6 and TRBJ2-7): GAGVSQSPRYKVTKRGQDVALRCDPISGHVSLYWYRQALGQGPEFLTYFNYEAQQDKSGLPNDRFSAERPEGSISTLTIQRTEQRDSAMYRCASSSGTRDFEQYFGPGTRLTVT.

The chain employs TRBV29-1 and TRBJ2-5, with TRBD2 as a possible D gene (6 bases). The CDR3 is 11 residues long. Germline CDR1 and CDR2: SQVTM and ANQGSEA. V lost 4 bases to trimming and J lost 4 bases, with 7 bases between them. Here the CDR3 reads CSVAGGETQYF. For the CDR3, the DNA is TGCAGCGTTGCCGGGGGAGAGACCCAGTACTTC.

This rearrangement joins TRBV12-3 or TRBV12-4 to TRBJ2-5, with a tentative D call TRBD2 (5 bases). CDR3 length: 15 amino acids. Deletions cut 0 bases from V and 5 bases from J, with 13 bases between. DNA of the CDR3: TGTGCCAGCAGTTTAGCAACGGCTAGCAGGGAGACCCAGTACTTC. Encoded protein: CASSLATASRETQYF.

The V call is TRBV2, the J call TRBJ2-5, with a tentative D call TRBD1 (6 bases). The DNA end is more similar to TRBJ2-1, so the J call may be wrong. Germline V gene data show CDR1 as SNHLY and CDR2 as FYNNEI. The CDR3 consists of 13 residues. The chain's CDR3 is CATRTGDARGQFF. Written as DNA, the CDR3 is TGTGCCACCCGAACTGGCGATGCCAGGGGGCAGTTCTTC.

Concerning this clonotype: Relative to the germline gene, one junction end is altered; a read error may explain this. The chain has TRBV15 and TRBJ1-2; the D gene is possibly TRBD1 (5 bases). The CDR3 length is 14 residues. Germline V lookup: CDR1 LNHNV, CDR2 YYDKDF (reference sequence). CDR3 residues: CATSRGDQNYVYTF. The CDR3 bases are TGTGCCACCAGCAGGGGGGACCAGAACTATGTCTACACCTTC.